A selection of T cell receptor beta chains follows, all from one sample in a study of T-cell reconstitution after alpha-beta-depleted transplantation in children. TCRdb processed the PCR reads anew with MiXCR; each CDR3 protein has one entry. The profile shows approximately 500,000 distinct CDR3 sequences, more than 20% of them singletons. The source was PBMCs, collected before TCRalphabeta/CD19-depleted stem cell transplant. These receptors all come from a boy in the first two years of life with Wiskott-Aldrich syndrome, due to receive a stem cell transplant. Both conserved end residues are part of each CDR3. D genes are given only for firm matches. Some rows have no size entry. The others give once, few or many, or a class for an expanded clone.

size	D	V	J	CDR3	DNA
-	-	TRBV5-1	TRBJ2-1	CASSFSISSYNEQFF	TGCGCCAGCAGCTTCTCGATTAGCTCCTACAATGAGCAGTTCTTC
-	TRBD2	TRBV20-1	TRBJ2-3	CSASDGLAGAKDTQYF	TGCAGTGCTAGCGATGGACTAGCGGGAGCCAAAGATACGCAGTATTTT
-	-	TRBV10-3	TRBJ1-6	CAISEPGTVNSPLHF	TGTGCCATCAGTGAGCCCGGGACGGTAAATTCACCCCTCCACTTT
-	-	TRBV20-1	TRBJ1-2	CSARSQRNPNYGYTF	TGCAGTGCTAGATCGCAGCGGAACCCTAACTATGGCTACACCTTC
-	TRBD1	TRBV25-1	TRBJ1-1	CASSAQGAKTEAFF	TGTGCCAGCAGTGCACAGGGGGCGAAAACTGAAGCTTTCTTT
few	-	TRBV28	TRBJ1-5	CASEIPGFSQPQHF	TGTGCCAGCGAGATCCCAGGGTTCAGTCAGCCCCAGCATTTT
-	-	TRBV7-9	TRBJ2-4	CASSLLRGQNIQYF	TGTGCCAGCAGCTTATTAAGAGGTCAAAACATTCAGTACTTC
-	-	TRBV10-3	TRBJ1-2	CATGRGFNYGYTF	TGTGCCACCGGGAGGGGTTTTAACTATGGCTACACCTTC
few	TRBD2	TRBV5-6	TRBJ2-1	CASSLGPGLAGGSLDNEQFF	TGTGCCAGCAGCTTGGGTCCGGGACTAGCGGGAGGAAGTTTAGACAATGAGCAGTTCTTC
-	-	TRBV5-6	TRBJ1-3	CASSSVGVSGNTIYF	TGTGCCAGCAGCTCAGTAGGGGTATCTGGAAACACCATATATTTT
-	-	TRBV12-3/TRBV12-4	TRBJ2-1	CASSGENEQFF	TGTGCCAGCAGTGGAGAGAATGAGCAGTTCTTC
few	-	TRBV15	TRBJ1-1	CATSRDEETEAFF	TGTGCCACCAGCAGAGATGAGGAAACTGAAGCTTTCTTT
once	-	TRBV29-1	TRBJ1-1	CSVTGSTEAFF	TGCAGCGTTACAGGTTCCACTGAAGCTTTCTTT
few	-	TRBV18	TRBJ1-6	CASSRSYGGSPLHF	TGTGCCAGCTCCCGAAGCTACGGGGGCTCACCCCTCCACTTT
few	TRBD2	TRBV5-1	TRBJ2-4	CASSWGLAGAIVKNIQYF	TGCGCCAGCAGCTGGGGACTAGCGGGGGCGATAGTCAAAAACATTCAGTACTTC
few	TRBD2	TRBV7-8	TRBJ2-3	CASSKISGRRYF	TGTGCCAGCAGCAAAATAAGCGGGAGGAGGTATTTT
few	-	TRBV5-1	TRBJ2-3	CASSPVGVGQADTQYF	TGCGCCAGCAGCCCCGTGGGGGTCGGGCAGGCAGATACGCAGTATTTT
few	-	TRBV12-3/TRBV12-4	TRBJ2-7	CASSSGGTYYEQYF	TGTGCCAGCAGCAGCGGAGGGACCTACTACGAGCAGTACTTC
-	TRBD1	TRBV7-2	TRBJ2-3	CASSFGQGTDTQYF	TGTGCCAGCAGTTTCGGACAGGGCACAGATACGCAGTATTTT
few	-	TRBV30	TRBJ2-1	CAWRIYNEQFF	TGTGCCTGGAGGATATACAATGAGCAGTTCTTC
once	-	TRBV4-2	TRBJ2-3	CASSQDLSGSTDTQYF	TGTGCCAGCAGCCAAGATCTAAGCGGTAGCACAGATACGCAGTATTTT
-	-	TRBV20-1	TRBJ2-2	CSARVSGNTGELFF	TGCAGTGCTAGAGTGTCAGGGAACACCGGGGAGCTGTTTTTT
-	TRBD1	TRBV4-1	TRBJ2-5	CASSGNRGMKTQYF	TGCGCCAGCAGCGGAAACAGGGGAATGAAGACCCAGTACTTC
few	-	TRBV20-1	TRBJ1-1	CSARVGDAFF	TGCAGTGCTAGAGTTGGGGACGCTTTCTTT
few	TRBD1	TRBV18	TRBJ2-1	CASSPRDRAEQFF	TGTGCCAGCTCACCACGAGACAGGGCTGAGCAGTTCTTC
-	-	TRBV10-3	TRBJ2-5	CAIMGQGRDYQETQYF	TGTGCCATCATGGGCCAGGGTCGTGACTATCAAGAGACCCAGTACTTC
-	TRBD2	TRBV28	TRBJ2-7	CASSSALAGYEQYF	TGTGCCAGCAGCTCAGCACTAGCGGGCTACGAGCAGTACTTC
-	-	TRBV5-1	TRBJ2-1	CASSLPGKGEQFF	TGCGCCAGCAGCTTGCCTGGTAAGGGAGAGCAGTTCTTC
-	TRBD2	TRBV20-1	TRBJ2-3	CSARRSGVMGTDTQYF	TGCAGTGCTAGAAGAAGCGGGGTGATGGGGACAGATACGCAGTATTTT
few	-	TRBV11-2	TRBJ2-1	CASSLDGGLVQFF	TGTGCCAGCAGCTTAGATGGGGGTCTAGTGCAGTTCTTC
-	TRBD2	TRBV25-1	TRBJ2-5	CASSDWLAGVETQYF	TGTGCCAGCAGTGATTGGCTAGCGGGAGTGGAGACCCAGTACTTC
-	-	TRBV5-1	TRBJ2-3	CASSFSYFFNPQYF	TGCGCCAGCAGCTTCTCCTACTTCTTTAATCCGCAGTATTTT
-	-	TRBV20-1	TRBJ2-3	CSAPGKGTGDTQYF	TGCAGTGCCCCGGGAAAAGGGACCGGAGATACGCAGTATTTT
-	TRBD1	TRBV12-3/TRBV12-4	TRBJ2-3	CASSRGQGKADTQYF	TGTGCCAGCAGCCGGGGACAGGGAAAGGCAGATACGCAGTATTTT
few	TRBD1	TRBV12-3/TRBV12-4	TRBJ1-5	CASSLGTGRGDQPQHF	TGTGCCAGCAGTCTCGGGACCGGCAGGGGGGATCAGCCCCAGCATTTT
few	-	TRBV3-1	TRBJ1-1	CASSHAQTPRAFF	TGTGCCAGCAGCCACGCCCAGACGCCTCGGGCTTTCTTT
-	-	TRBV20-1	TRBJ2-7	CSASLPSRSYEQYF	TGCAGTGCTAGTTTACCGAGTCGCTCCTACGAGCAGTACTTC
-	-	TRBV7-2	TRBJ2-3	CATSLETRKNTQYF	TGTGCCACCAGCTTAGAGACTAGAAAGAATACGCAGTATTTT
-	TRBD1	TRBV12-3/TRBV12-4	TRBJ1-2	CAILDRDYGYTF	TGTGCCATCTTAGACAGGGACTATGGCTACACCTTC
few	TRBD1	TRBV7-2	TRBJ2-2	CASSLAGTGYTGELFF	TGTGCCAGCAGCTTAGCGGGGACAGGGTACACCGGGGAGCTGTTTTTT
few	-	TRBV3-1	TRBJ2-7	CASSHTRESGQYF	TGTGCCAGCAGCCACACGAGGGAATCGGGGCAGTACTTC
-	-	TRBV3-1	TRBJ1-4	CASSHLIAKKLFF	TGTGCCAGCAGCCATTTAATCGCTAAAAAACTGTTTTTT
-	-	TRBV6-5	TRBJ2-1	CASRGLDEQFF	TGTGCCAGCAGGGGCCTGGATGAGCAGTTCTTC
few	-	TRBV7-2	TRBJ2-2	CASTSGTANTGELFF	TGTGCCAGCACTTCCGGGACTGCGAACACCGGGGAGCTGTTTTTT
-	TRBD1	TRBV7-9	TRBJ1-6	CASSHTPTGGSPLHF	TGTGCCAGCAGCCACACGCCCACAGGGGGCTCACCCCTCCACTTT
many	TRBD2	TRBV29-1	TRBJ2-3	CSVETSGTDTQYF	TGCAGCGTTGAAACTAGCGGCACAGATACGCAGTATTTT
-	-	TRBV20-1	TRBJ2-5	CSPWVRRETQYF	TGCAGCCCTTGGGTCAGGCGAGAGACCCAGTACTTC
few	TRBD2	TRBV20-1	TRBJ2-2	CSAGSGIGELFF	TGCAGTGCTGGGAGCGGGATCGGGGAGCTGTTTTTT
few	-	TRBV20-1	TRBJ2-3	CSARWDTQYF	TGCAGTGCTAGATGGGATACGCAGTATTTT
few	-	TRBV3-1	TRBJ1-1	CASSQTGILGEAFF	TGTGCCAGCAGCCAAACAGGGATCCTGGGTGAAGCTTTCTTT
many	TRBD1	TRBV10-3	TRBJ2-7	CATGQGSYEQYF	TGTGCCACTGGACAGGGATCCTACGAGCAGTACTTC
-	-	TRBV24-1	TRBJ2-5	CATRRAGEETQYF	TGTGCCACCAGGCGAGCGGGTGAGGAGACCCAGTACTTC
-	-	TRBV5-5	TRBJ1-1	CASGGRATEAFF	TGTGCCAGCGGGGGGAGGGCCACTGAAGCTTTCTTT
-	-	TRBV5-1	TRBJ2-3	CASSLEPRTDTQYF	TGCGCCAGCAGCTTGGAGCCGAGGACAGATACGCAGTATTTT
few	-	TRBV20-1	TRBJ2-2	CSAWDPHAGELFF	TGCAGTGCCTGGGACCCACACGCCGGGGAGCTGTTTTTT
-	TRBD2	TRBV5-1	TRBJ2-1	CASSLVAGANYNEQFF	TGCGCCAGCAGCCTAGTAGCGGGAGCGAACTACAATGAGCAGTTCTTC
-	TRBD1	TRBV15	TRBJ2-7	CATSPTRTGPYEQYF	TGTGCCACCAGCCCGACCCGGACAGGGCCGTACGAGCAGTACTTC
few	-	TRBV7-2	TRBJ2-1	CASSLAGARANNEQFF	TGTGCCAGCAGCTTAGCGGGGGCCAGGGCCAACAATGAGCAGTTCTTC
-	-	TRBV5-1	TRBJ1-2	CASSLSENYGYTF	TGCGCCAGCAGCTTGTCAGAGAACTATGGCTACACCTTC